The clone carrying this T cell receptor beta chain was detected only a few times. Antigen: not known. Germline V gene data show CDR1 as SGHRS and CDR2 as YFSETQ. The ends lost 0 bases at V and 8 bases at J; junction bases unmatched: 7. There are 15 residues in the CDR3. Preparation of the TCRbeta library used unique molecular identifiers. TCRdb reprocessed the PCR reads with MiXCR, giving one entry per CDR3 protein. The table includes some 300,000 distinct CDR3 sequences, roughly 7.8% detected once. This sample was taken from a study of T-cell reconstitution after alpha-beta-depleted transplantation in children. Study findings and constraints: Certain patients had high TCRbeta diversity at day 60, and it came from recipient T cells and thymic progenitors that survived. Alpha-beta T cells present about two months after transplant were reported to originate from several hundred expanded graft clones. When one year had passed after transplant, most T-cell counts and diversity came from newly produced T cells.

The source is a female patient aged 2 to 10 who had a stem cell transplant for Fanconi anemia, so the T cells may come from the graft donor. The input for sequencing was peripheral blood, taken 360 days after TCRalphabeta/CD19-depleted stem cell transplant. The rearrangement joins TRBV5-1 to TRBJ1-4, with 7 bases identical to TRBD1. CDR3 nucleotides: TGCGCCAGCAGCTTGGGGACAGGAGGGCTGGAAAAACTGTTTTTT. Its protein is CASSLGTGGLEKLFF.